The present T cell receptor (beta chain) was sequenced within a study of CD4+ T cells in melanoma. Study-wide findings and caveats: Neoantigen-specific CD4+ T cells in melanoma reportedly had diverse differentiation states. CD8+ T cell, macrophage and B cell function reportedly correlated with neoantigen-specific CD4+ T cells.

Assay used: immunoSEQ multiplex PCR; TCRdb lists only in-frame clones, some missing. This sample's table has dozens of clones. V was shortened by 4 bases and J by 15 bases, with 16 bases between the two germline ends. This CDR3 is built from 12 residues. Germline CDR1 and CDR2: MDHEN and SYDVKM. In regard to this clone: What it binds is unknown.

The chain couples TRBV28 to TRBJ2-1; no clear D gene. The TCR comes from a human donor with melanoma. Some clones in this sample may be carry-over from other donors' samples. Sequences were obtained from a T cell line or clone, from whole sample or a sorted T cell fraction (not recorded which). The CDR3 sequence is CASSSRLVSGFF. The CDR3 bases are TGTGCCAGCAGTTCCCGACTTGTGTCGGGGTTCTTC.